This record looks at one T cell receptor (beta chain) sequence and its context. Sequencing used immunoSEQ multiplex PCR; TCRdb keeps in-frame clones, though not all of them. The repertoire holds some 120,000 clones, with about 90% as singletons. This sample stems from a study of control samples from healthy donors and cancer patients. The ends were cut back, 6 bases at V and 4 bases at J, with 7 bases in the middle. This CDR3 spans 11 amino acids. CDR1 and CDR2 (germline): DFQATT, SNEGSKA (reference sequence). This TCR came from a man aged 18-30 years in good health. This chain links TRBV20-1 with TRBJ1-3; D remains unclear. Material for sequencing was blood. The CDR3 region has the DNA TGCAGTGCAGCAATAGGAAACACCATATATTTT. Its protein product is CSAAIGNTIYF.